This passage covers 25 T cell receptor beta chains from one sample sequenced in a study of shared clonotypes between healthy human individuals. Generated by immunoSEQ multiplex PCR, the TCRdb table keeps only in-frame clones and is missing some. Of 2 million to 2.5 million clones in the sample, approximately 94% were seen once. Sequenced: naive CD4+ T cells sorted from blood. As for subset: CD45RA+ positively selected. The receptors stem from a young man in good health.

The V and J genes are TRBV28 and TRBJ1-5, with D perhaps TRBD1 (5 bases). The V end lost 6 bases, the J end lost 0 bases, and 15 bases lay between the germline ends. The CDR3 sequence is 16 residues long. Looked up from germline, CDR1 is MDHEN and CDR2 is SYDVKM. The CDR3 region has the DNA TGTGCCAGCAGCCCGGGACGGTTTCGTAGCAATCAGCCCCAGCATTTT. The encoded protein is CASSPGRFRSNQPQHF.

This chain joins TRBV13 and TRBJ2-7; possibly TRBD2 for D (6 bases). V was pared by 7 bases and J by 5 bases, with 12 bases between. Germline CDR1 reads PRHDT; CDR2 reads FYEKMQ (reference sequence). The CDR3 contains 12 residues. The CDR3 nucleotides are TGTGCCAGCACCCTTTCGGGGGACGAGCAGTACTTC. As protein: CASTLSGDEQYF. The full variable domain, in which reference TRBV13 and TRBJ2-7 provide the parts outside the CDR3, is AAGVIQSPRHLIKEKRETATLKCYPIPRHDTVYWYQQGPGQDPQFLISFYEKMQSDKGSIPDRFSAQQFSDYHSELNMSSLELGDSALYFCASTLSGDEQYFGPGTRLTVT.

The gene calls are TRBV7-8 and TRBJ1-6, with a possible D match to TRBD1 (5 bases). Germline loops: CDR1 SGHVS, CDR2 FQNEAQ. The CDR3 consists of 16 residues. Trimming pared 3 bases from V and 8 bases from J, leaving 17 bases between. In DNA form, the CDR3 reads TGTGCCAGCAGCTTCTGGAAGGAGAGGGGTTATTCACCCCTCCACTTT. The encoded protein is CASSFWKERGYSPLHF.

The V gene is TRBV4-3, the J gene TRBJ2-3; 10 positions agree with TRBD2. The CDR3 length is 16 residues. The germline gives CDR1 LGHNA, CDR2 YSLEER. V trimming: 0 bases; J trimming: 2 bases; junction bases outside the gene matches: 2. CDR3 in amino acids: CASSQDSGRNTDTQYF. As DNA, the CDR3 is TGCGCCAGCAGCCAAGATAGCGGGAGGAACACAGATACGCAGTATTTT.

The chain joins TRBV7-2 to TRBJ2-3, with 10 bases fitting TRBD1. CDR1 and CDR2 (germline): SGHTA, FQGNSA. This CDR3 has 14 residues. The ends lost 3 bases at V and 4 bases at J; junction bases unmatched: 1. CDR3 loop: CASSFDRGPDTQYF. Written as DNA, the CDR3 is TGTGCCAGCAGCTTCGACAGGGGGCCAGATACGCAGTATTTT.

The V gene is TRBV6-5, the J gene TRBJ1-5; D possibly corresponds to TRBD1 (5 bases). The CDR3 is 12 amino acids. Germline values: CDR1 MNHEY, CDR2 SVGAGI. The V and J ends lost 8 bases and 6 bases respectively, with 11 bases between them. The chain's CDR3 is CASGDGGQPQHF. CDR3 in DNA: TGTGCCAGCGGGGACGGGGGTCAGCCCCAGCATTTT.

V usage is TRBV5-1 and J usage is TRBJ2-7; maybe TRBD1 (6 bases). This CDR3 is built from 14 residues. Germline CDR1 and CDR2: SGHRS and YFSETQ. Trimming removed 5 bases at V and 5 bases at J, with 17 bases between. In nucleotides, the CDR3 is TGCGCCAGCAGAATGGGGGCGGCGATCCACGAGCAGTACTTC. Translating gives CASRMGAAIHEQYF.

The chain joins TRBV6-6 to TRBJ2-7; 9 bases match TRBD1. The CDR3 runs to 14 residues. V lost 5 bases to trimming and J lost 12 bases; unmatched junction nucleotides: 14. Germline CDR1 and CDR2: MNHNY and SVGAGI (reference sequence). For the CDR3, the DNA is TGTGCCAGCAGTCGAATTGATGGGACAGGGATGGGGTACTTC. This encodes CASSRIDGTGMGYF.

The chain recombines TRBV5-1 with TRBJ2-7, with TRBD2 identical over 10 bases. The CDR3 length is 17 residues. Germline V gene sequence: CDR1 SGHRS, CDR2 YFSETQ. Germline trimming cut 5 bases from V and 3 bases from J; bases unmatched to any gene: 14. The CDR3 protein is CASSRGALAGDLYEQYF. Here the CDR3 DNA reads TGCGCCAGCAGTCGCGGGGCCCTAGCGGGAGATCTCTACGAGCAGTACTTC. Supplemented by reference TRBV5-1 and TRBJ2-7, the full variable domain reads KAGVTQTPRYLIKTRGQQVTLSCSPISGHRSVSWYQQTPGQGLQFLFEYFSETQRNKGNFPGRFSGRQFSNSRSEMNVSTLELGDSALYLCASSRGALAGDLYEQYFGPGTRLTVT.

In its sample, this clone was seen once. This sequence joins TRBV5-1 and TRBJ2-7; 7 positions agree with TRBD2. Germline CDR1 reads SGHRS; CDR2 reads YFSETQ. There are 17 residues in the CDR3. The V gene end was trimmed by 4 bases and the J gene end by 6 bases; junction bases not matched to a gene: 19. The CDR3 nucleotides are TGCGCCAGCAGCATACGCTCGGGGACTATCCCCCTCTCCGAGCAGTACTTC. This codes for CASSIRSGTIPLSEQYF.

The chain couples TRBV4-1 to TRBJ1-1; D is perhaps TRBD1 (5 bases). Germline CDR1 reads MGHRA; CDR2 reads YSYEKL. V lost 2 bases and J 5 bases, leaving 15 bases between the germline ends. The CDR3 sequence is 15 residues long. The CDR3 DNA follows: TGCGCCAGCAGCCAACGGGACCGGGCAGGAACTGAAGCTTTCTTT. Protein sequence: CASSQRDRAGTEAFF.

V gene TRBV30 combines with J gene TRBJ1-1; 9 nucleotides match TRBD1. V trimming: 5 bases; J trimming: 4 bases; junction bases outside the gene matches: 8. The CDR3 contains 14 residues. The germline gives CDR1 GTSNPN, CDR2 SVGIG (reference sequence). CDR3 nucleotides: TGTGCCTGGGTAAAAGACAGGGGGAGCACTGAAGCTTTCTTT. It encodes CAWVKDRGSTEAFF.

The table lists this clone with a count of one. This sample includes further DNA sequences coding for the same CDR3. CDR3 in amino acids: CASSEGGVGTDTQYF. CDR3 sequence (DNA): TGCGCCAGCAGTGAAGGGGGCGTCGGCACAGATACGCAGTATTTT. The chain has TRBV10-1 and TRBJ2-3; 7 bases agree with TRBD1. With V trimmed by 3 bases and J by 1 base, 4 bases remained unmatched. Germline assignment: CDR1 WNHNN and CDR2 SYGVQD (reference sequence). The CDR3 consists of 15 residues.

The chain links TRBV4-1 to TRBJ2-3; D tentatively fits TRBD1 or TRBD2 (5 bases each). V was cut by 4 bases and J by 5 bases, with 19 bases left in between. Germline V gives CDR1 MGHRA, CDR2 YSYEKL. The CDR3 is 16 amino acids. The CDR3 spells CASSRGTSIGRDTQYF. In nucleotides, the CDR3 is TGCGCCAGCAGCCGGGGGACGTCGATTGGGAGAGATACGCAGTATTTT.

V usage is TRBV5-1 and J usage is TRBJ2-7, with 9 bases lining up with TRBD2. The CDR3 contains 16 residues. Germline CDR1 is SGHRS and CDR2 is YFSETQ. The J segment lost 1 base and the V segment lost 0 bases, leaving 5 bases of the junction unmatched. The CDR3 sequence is CASSLVSSGISYEQYF. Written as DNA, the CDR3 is TGCGCCAGCAGCTTGGTTTCTAGCGGGATTTCCTACGAGCAGTACTTC.

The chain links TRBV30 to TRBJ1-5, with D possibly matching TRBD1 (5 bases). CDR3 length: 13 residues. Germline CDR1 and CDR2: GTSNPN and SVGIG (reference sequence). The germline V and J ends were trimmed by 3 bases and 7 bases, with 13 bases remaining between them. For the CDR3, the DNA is TGTGCCTGGAGCGAGGGCCAGGGACAGCCCCAGCATTTT. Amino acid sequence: CAWSEGQGQPQHF.

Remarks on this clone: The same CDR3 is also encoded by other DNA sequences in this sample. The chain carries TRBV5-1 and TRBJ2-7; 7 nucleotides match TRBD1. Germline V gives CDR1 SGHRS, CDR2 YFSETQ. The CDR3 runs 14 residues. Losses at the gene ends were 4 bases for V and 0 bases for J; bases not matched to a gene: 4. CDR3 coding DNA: TGCGCCAGCAGCAGGACAGGAAGCTCCTACGAGCAGTACTTC. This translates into CASSRTGSSYEQYF.

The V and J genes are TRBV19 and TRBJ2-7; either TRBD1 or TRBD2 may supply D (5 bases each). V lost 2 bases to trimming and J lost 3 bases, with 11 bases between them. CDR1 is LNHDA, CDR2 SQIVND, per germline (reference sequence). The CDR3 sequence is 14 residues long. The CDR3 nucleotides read TGTGCCAGTAGTATAAGAAGGGGAGTCTACGAGCAGTACTTC. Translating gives CASSIRRGVYEQYF.

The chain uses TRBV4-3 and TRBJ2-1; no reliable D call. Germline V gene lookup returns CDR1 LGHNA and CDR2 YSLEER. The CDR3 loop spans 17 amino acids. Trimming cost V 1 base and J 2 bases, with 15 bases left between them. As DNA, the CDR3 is TGCGCCAGCAGCCAAGGAGGCAGCCAGGCGACCTACAATGAGCAGTTCTTC. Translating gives CASSQGGSQATYNEQFF.

The CDR3 loop reads CASSSLGGLAGALYEQYF. The CDR3 DNA sequence: TGCGCCAGCAGCTCCCTGGGCGGACTAGCGGGGGCCCTCTACGAGCAGTACTTC. The rearrangement joins TRBV5-1 to TRBJ2-7; 13 bases are shared with TRBD2. Per germline, CDR1 SGHRS and CDR2 YFSETQ. CDR3 size: 18 residues. V shed 3 bases, J shed 3 bases, and the junction held 12 bases outside the gene matches.

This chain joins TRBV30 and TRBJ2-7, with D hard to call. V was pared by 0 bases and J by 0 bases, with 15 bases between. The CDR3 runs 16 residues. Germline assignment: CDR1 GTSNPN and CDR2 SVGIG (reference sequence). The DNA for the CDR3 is TGTGCCTGGAGTGTATTATTGAGGAAGAGCTCCTACGAGCAGTACTTC. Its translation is CAWSVLLRKSSYEQYF.

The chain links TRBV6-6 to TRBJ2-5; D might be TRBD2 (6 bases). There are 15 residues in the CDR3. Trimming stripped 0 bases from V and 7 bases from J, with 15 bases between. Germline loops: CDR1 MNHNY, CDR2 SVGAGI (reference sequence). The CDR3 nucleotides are TGTGCCAGCAGTTACTCGAAGGTCCCGCGGGGGACCCAGTACTTC. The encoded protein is CASSYSKVPRGTQYF.

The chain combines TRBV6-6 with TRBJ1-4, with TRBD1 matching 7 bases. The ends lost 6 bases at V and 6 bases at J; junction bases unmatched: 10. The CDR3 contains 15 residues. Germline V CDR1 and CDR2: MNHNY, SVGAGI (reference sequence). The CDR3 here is CASRGTQGPHEKLFF. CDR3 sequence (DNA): TGTGCCAGCAGGGGGACACAGGGGCCCCATGAAAAACTGTTTTTT.

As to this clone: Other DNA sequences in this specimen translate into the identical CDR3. CDR3 region: CASSVSEGSYNEQFF. For the CDR3, the DNA is TGTGCCAGCAGCGTATCGGAGGGTTCCTACAATGAGCAGTTCTTC. The chain is built from TRBV9 and TRBJ2-1; TRBD2 might be the D (6 bases). The CDR3 spans 15 residues. Germline CDR1 is SGDLS and CDR2 is YYNGEE. V was clipped by 1 base and J by 1 base, with 9 bases between them.

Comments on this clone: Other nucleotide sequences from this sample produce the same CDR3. This CDR3 is CASSPGAGYEQYF. The CDR3, as DNA: TGTGCCAGCTCACCAGGGGCAGGGTACGAGCAGTACTTC. V is TRBV18 and J is TRBJ2-7; D perhaps matches TRBD1 (5 bases). The CDR3 has 13 residues. Per germline, CDR1 KGHSH and CDR2 LQKENI. V dropped 2 bases and J dropped 4 bases, with 9 bases sitting between them.